Below, 24 T cell receptor beta chains from the same sample are listed, as sequenced in a study of T cells in women clearing cervical HPV infection. TCRdb's copy holds only in-frame clones and misses some; the assay was immunoSEQ multiplex PCR. The repertoire shows under 30,000 clones; the top ten hold 5.4%. What was sequenced was blood buffy coat. The receptors come from a woman aged 18 to 69 with a cervical HPV16 infection that either progressed to CIN3+ or cleared (not recorded which).

Concerning this clone itself: The read terminates 3 residues ahead of where the CDR3 ends, so the germline J gene completes it. The chain uses TRBV4-2 and TRBJ2-7, with TRBD1 identical over 9 bases. This CDR3 region has 15 residues. Germline V gives CDR1 LGHNA, CDR2 YNFKEQ. V dropped 1 base and J dropped 4; count of bases not matched to a gene: 5. The CDR3 DNA, read in part, is TGTGCCAGCAGCCAAGGACAGGGGGTTTGGTACGAG. Translation gives CASSQGQGVWYE. The CDR3, in full, reads CASSQGQGVWYEQYF.

Concerning this clone: The read is 3 residues too short to cover the CDR3 end, so that end is filled in from the germline J gene. The V and J genes are TRBV5-5 and TRBJ2-2; TRBD1 matches at 7 bases. Germline V gene sequence: CDR1 SGHKS, CDR2 YYEKEE (reference sequence). V trimming: 4 bases; J trimming: 3 bases; junction bases outside the gene matches: 6. The CDR3 sequence is 15 residues long. The sequenced part of the CDR3 DNA is TGTGCCAGCAGCCCTCGGACAGGCTACACCGGGGAG. It codes for CASSPRTGYTGE. The full CDR3 protein reads CASSPRTGYTGELFF.

Regarding this clone: With the read ending 3 residues before the CDR3 end, the germline J gene is used to fill in that end. The rearrangement uses TRBV2 and TRBJ2-1, with TRBD1 as a possible D gene (6 bases). CDR3 size: 11 residues. The germline gives CDR1 SNHLY, CDR2 FYNNEI. V was shortened by 7 bases and J by 5 bases, with 6 bases between the two germline ends. CDR3 in amino acids: CASKGDNEQFF. The sequenced part of the CDR3 DNA is TGTGCCAGCAAGGGGGACAATGAG.

Concerning this clone itself: The CDR3 extends 3 residues past the end of the read, so its final part is completed from the germline J gene. V and J are TRBV5-1 and TRBJ2-2; D may be TRBD2 (5 bases). The V end was cut by 4 bases, the J end by 4 bases, with 17 bases between. This CDR3 region has 16 residues. Germline V gene sequence: CDR1 SGHRS, CDR2 YFSETQ. The DNA read from the CDR3 is TGCGCCAGCAGCCCTAGGACTCCCGCGGGCACCGGGGAG. Its protein is CASSPRTPAGTGE. In full, the CDR3 is CASSPRTPAGTGELFF.

As regards this clone: Read coverage stops 3 residues before the CDR3 terminus; the germline J gene supplies the remainder. The J gene is TRBJ1-2, the V gene TRBV18; D unresolved. The CDR3 contains 13 residues. Germline CDR1 is KGHSH and CDR2 is LQKENI. The covered CDR3 bases are TGTGCCAGCTCACCACCGGCAGAGTACGAC. Translating gives CASSPPAEYD. From start to end, the CDR3 is CASSPPAEYDYTF.

A remark on this clone: From the germline J gene comes the end of the CDR3, since the read stops 3 residues before it. The rearrangement uses TRBV5-1 and TRBJ2-1, with TRBD1 matching over 10 bases. Unmatched junction bases numbered 0, after V lost 0 bases and J lost 3 bases. Per the germline V gene, CDR1 is SGHRS and CDR2 is YFSETQ. The CDR3 is made up of 15 amino acids. The DNA read from the CDR3 is TGCGCCAGCAGCTTGGGGACAGGGGGCTACAATGAG. It is translated as CASSLGTGGYNE. The entire CDR3 protein reads CASSLGTGGYNEQFF.

With respect to this clone: The read stops 3 residues short of the end of the CDR3; the missing end is completed from the germline J gene. The chain couples TRBV5-1 to TRBJ1-2; D is ambiguous. Germline-derived CDR1 and CDR2 are SGHRS and YFSETQ. This CDR3 comprises 14 residues. CDR3 bases read: TGCGCCAGCAGCTTGGAGCGAGGAATTCAGGGC. Its protein is CASSLERGIQG. The full-length CDR3 reads as CASSLERGIQGYTF.

For this clone: Read coverage stops 3 residues before the CDR3 terminus; the germline J gene supplies the remainder. The genes are TRBV2 and TRBJ2-4, with 9 bases lining up with TRBD1. This CDR3 has 15 residues. Germline CDR1 and CDR2: SNHLY and FYNNEI. This chain's CDR3 is CASRRDRETNYGQYF. CDR3 bases read: TGTGCCAGCAGGAGGGACAGGGAAACTAACTATGGT. The entire variable domain, with the rest obtained from reference TRBV2 and TRBJ2-4, is as follows: EPEVTQTPSHQVTQMGQEVILRCVPISNHLYFYWYRQILGQKVEFLVSFYNNEISEKSEIFDDQFSVERPDGSNFTLKIRSTKLEDSAMYFCASRRDRETNYGQYFGAGTRLSVL.

About this clone: Read data end 3 residues before the CDR3 end; the end is taken from the germline J gene. This chain connects TRBV7-9 to TRBJ1-5; 8 nucleotides match TRBD1. Germline-derived CDR1 and CDR2 are SEHNR and FQNEAQ (reference sequence). The CDR3 length is 13 residues. The CDR3 here is CASSLAQGAPQHF. The CDR3 bases that were read are TGTGCCAGCAGCTTAGCGCAGGGGGCACCC.

Regarding this clone: The CDR3 is cut off 3 residues early in the read; its end comes from the germline J gene. The rearrangement links TRBV7-9 to TRBJ1-1; D remains unclear. V dropped 5 bases and J dropped 7 bases, with 17 bases sitting between them. Germline V CDR1 and CDR2: SEHNR, FQNEAQ (reference sequence). This CDR3 comprises 14 residues. The chain's CDR3 is CASSRLVGWVEAFF. Incomplete CDR3 DNA: TGTGCCAGCAGCCGGCTAGTCGGATGGGTTGAA.

Concerning this clone itself: The CDR3 is cut off 3 residues early in the read; its end comes from the germline J gene. The chain combines TRBV5-1 with TRBJ1-1; D remains ambiguous. V was clipped by 2 bases and J by 1 base, with 9 bases between them. This CDR3 contains 14 residues. CDR1 SGHRS and CDR2 YFSETQ come from the germline V gene. CDR3 region: CASSFEASNTEAFF. CDR3 bases read: TGCGCCAGCAGCTTCGAGGCCTCGAACACTGAA. Drawing the rest from reference TRBV5-1 and TRBJ1-1, the complete variable domain is KAGVTQTPRYLIKTRGQQVTLSCSPISGHRSVSWYQQTPGQGLQFLFEYFSETQRNKGNFPGRFSGRQFSNSRSEMNVSTLELGDSALYLCASSFEASNTEAFFGQGTRLTVV.

With regard to this clone: The DNA ends 3 residues before the CDR3 does, and the rest of the CDR3 is filled in from the germline J gene. This chain uses TRBV7-6 with TRBJ2-7; TRBD2 matches 9 bases. J lost 0 bases, V lost 3 bases, and 0 bases had no gene match. The germline gives CDR1 SGHVS, CDR2 FNYEAQ. This CDR3 has 14 residues. The CDR3 loop is CASSLGLASYEQYF. The DNA read from the CDR3 is TGTGCCAGCAGCTTGGGACTAGCCTCCTACGAG.

As for this clone: The read ends 3 residues shy of where the CDR3 ends; the end is completed using the germline J gene. The chain uses TRBV5-1 and TRBJ2-5, with 9 nucleotides matching TRBD1. The germline V gene encodes CDR1 SGHRS and CDR2 YFSETQ. With 5 bases clipped from V and 1 base from J, the junction kept 9 bases outside the gene matches. The CDR3 runs 16 residues. The DNA read from the CDR3 is TGCGCCAGCAGTACAACAGGGGGCGACCCCCAAGAGACC. Amino acid sequence: CASSTTGGDPQET. The CDR3 as a whole reads CASSTTGGDPQETQYF.

Points on this clone: The read ends 3 residues early relative to the CDR3; the germline J gene fills the gap. The chain recombines TRBV18 with TRBJ2-7; 7 bases are shared with TRBD1. Germline trimming cut 6 bases from V and 6 bases from J; bases unmatched to any gene: 11. Germline V lookup: CDR1 KGHSH, CDR2 LQKENI. This CDR3 is 14 amino acids long. CDR3 DNA (partial): TGTGCCAGCTCGAACACAGGGGAAGTCTTCGAG. Translating it yields CASSNTGEVFE. The entire CDR3 protein is CASSNTGEVFEQYF.

Of note for this clone: From the germline J gene comes the end of the CDR3, since the read stops 3 residues before it. The chain couples TRBV24-1 to TRBJ2-5; maybe TRBD1 (6 bases). Deletions cut 5 bases from V and 4 bases from J, with 10 bases between. Germline CDR1 and CDR2: KGHDR and SFDVKD. This CDR3 region has 13 residues. This chain's CDR3 is CATSGLGAETQYF. The DNA read from the CDR3 is TGTGCCACCAGTGGCCTGGGGGCAGAGACC.

To note about this clone: The CDR3 extends 3 residues past the end of the read, so its final part is completed from the germline J gene. V is TRBV19 and J is TRBJ2-5; 8 bases line up with TRBD1. Germline V gene data show CDR1 as LNHDA and CDR2 as SQIVND (reference sequence). After removal of 5 bases from V and 5 bases from J, the junction contained 7 bases not matched to a gene. This CDR3 has 14 amino acids. The CDR3 sequence is CASSVSGGAETQYF. Incomplete CDR3 DNA: TGTGCCAGTAGTGTATCAGGGGGCGCGGAGACC.

As for this clone: The read terminates 3 residues before the CDR3 end, so the remaining end is supplied by the germline J gene. The chain recombines TRBV4-1 with TRBJ2-5; D is undetermined. From germline, CDR1 is MGHRA and CDR2 YSYEKL. V lost 2 bases to trimming and J lost 1 base, with 14 bases between them. The CDR3 has 16 amino acids. The CDR3 spells CASSQPFLNSQETQYF. CDR3 DNA, as far as it was read: TGCGCCAGCAGCCAACCTTTTTTGAACAGCCAAGAGACC.

CDR3 region: CASSLGTNSYEQYF. CDR3 bases read: TGTGCCAGCAGCTTGGGGACTAATAGCTACGAG. The chain combines TRBV7-6 with TRBJ2-7; 7 nucleotides match TRBD2. With the read ending 3 residues before the CDR3 end, the germline J gene is used to fill in that end. This CDR3 contains 14 residues. The germline V gene has CDR1 SGHVS and CDR2 FNYEAQ. Trimming removed 3 bases from V and 3 bases from J; junction bases left unmatched: 5.

The CDR3 sequence is CASSTRTGTPYDYTF. CDR3 DNA, as far as it was read: TGTGCCAGCAGCACTCGGACAGGGACGCCCTACGAC. V usage is TRBV7-9 and J usage is TRBJ1-2; TRBD1 matches at 8 bases. The read terminates 3 residues before the CDR3 end, so the remaining end is supplied by the germline J gene. The germline gives CDR1 SEHNR, CDR2 FQNEAQ (reference sequence). The CDR3 extends over 15 amino acids.

As to this clone: The read ends 3 residues before the CDR3 terminus; that terminus is restored from the germline J gene. V gene TRBV20-1 combines with J gene TRBJ2-7; TRBD2 is a possible D gene (6 bases). This CDR3 is 15 amino acids long. CDR1 and CDR2 (germline): DFQATT, SNEGSKA (reference sequence). Trimming took 0 bases from V and 3 from J, leaving 15 bases between them. The sequenced part of the CDR3 DNA is TGCAGTGCTAGAGATCCCGGGGGTGGGTACTACGAG. It encodes CSARDPGGGYYE. The whole CDR3 protein is CSARDPGGGYYEQYF.

Worth noting for this clone: The read falls 3 residues short of the CDR3 end, and the missing part is taken from the germline J gene. The chain recombines TRBV19 with TRBJ1-2, with unresolved D. The CDR3 is made up of 13 amino acids. From germline, CDR1 is LNHDA and CDR2 SQIVND (reference sequence). V gave up 6 bases and J gave up 7 bases, with 15 bases separating them. The CDR3 DNA, read in part, is TGTGCCAGTAGCAATGGGCCCATCCCTGGC. Amino acid sequence: CASSNGPIPG. The CDR3 reads in full as CASSNGPIPGYTF.

Worth noting for this clone: The missing CDR3 end, 3 residues past where the read stops, is filled in from the germline J gene. The chain recombines TRBV7-3 with TRBJ2-7; 9 bases are a match to TRBD2. CDR3 length: 14 amino acids. The germline V gene has CDR1 SGHTA and CDR2 FQGTGA. V dropped 5 bases and J dropped 4; count of bases not matched to a gene: 6. The sequenced CDR3 bases are TGTGCCAGCAGCCCCCTGGCGGGAGGGTACGAG. Its protein product is CASSPLAGGYE. The whole CDR3 reads CASSPLAGGYEQYF. Full variable domain (missing parts from reference TRBV7-3 and TRBJ2-7): GAGVSQTPSNKVTEKGKYVELRCDPISGHTALYWYRQSLGQGPEFLIYFQGTGAADDSGLPNDRFFAVRPEGSVSTLKIQRTERGDSAVYLCASSPLAGGYEQYFGPGTRLTVT.

Of note for this clone: The CDR3 extends 3 residues past the end of the read, so its final part is completed from the germline J gene. V and J are TRBV20-1 and TRBJ2-7; 7 nucleotides agree with TRBD1. V shed 6 bases and J 3 bases; nucleotides not matched to a gene: 5. Germline-derived CDR1 and CDR2 are DFQATT and SNEGSKA (reference sequence). This CDR3 has 12 amino acids. This CDR3 reads CSARQGYYEQYF. The CDR3 DNA, read in part, is TGCAGTGCCCGACAGGGATACTACGAG.

In regard to this clone: The read terminates 3 residues ahead of where the CDR3 ends, so the germline J gene completes it. This rearrangement joins TRBV2 to TRBJ2-2, with TRBD2 matching over 11 bases. Germline V CDR1 and CDR2: SNHLY, FYNNEI. With V trimmed by 6 bases and J by 3 bases, 3 bases remained unmatched. The CDR3 covers 15 residues. The CDR3 is CASSLGLADTGELFF. The covered CDR3 bases are TGTGCCAGCAGCCTGGGACTAGCGGACACCGGGGAG.